These T cell receptor beta chains were read from a single sample in a study of blood T cells in healthy people across ages. MiXCR, applied by TCRdb to the 5' RACE reads, yields one record per CDR3 protein. The sample lists about 580,000 distinct CDR3 sequences, roughly 43% seen once, with about 26% in the top ten. Sequenced input: blood. The receptor set was obtained from an elderly man in good health. CDR3s include the opening cysteine and the closing phenylalanine or tryptophan. The D gene is left open where the match is weak. Where a row states a size, it is once, few, many or the class of an expanded clone; other rows omit it.

v_gene: TRBV20-1
j_gene: TRBJ1-4
d_gene: .
len: 13
abundance: .
CDR3aa: CSASKTRHEKLFF
CDR3nt: TGCAGTGCTAGCAAAACCCGGCATGAAAAACTGTTTTTT

v_gene: TRBV20-1
j_gene: TRBJ2-7
d_gene: .
len: 13
abundance: .
CDR3aa: CSARVPPGYEQYF
CDR3nt: TGCAGTGCTAGAGTTCCTCCGGGCTACGAGCAGTACTTC

v_gene: TRBV5-5
j_gene: TRBJ2-3
d_gene: TRBD2
len: 16
abundance: .
CDR3aa: CASQSLGLADADTQYF
CDR3nt: TGTGCCAGCCAGAGTTTGGGACTAGCCGATGCCGATACGCAGTATTTT

v_gene: TRBV5-1
j_gene: TRBJ2-4
d_gene: .
len: 15
abundance: .
CDR3aa: CASSWGLLAKNIQYF
CDR3nt: TGCGCCAGCAGCTGGGGACTCCTAGCCAAAAACATTCAGTACTTC

v_gene: TRBV7-7
j_gene: TRBJ2-1
d_gene: .
len: 15
abundance: few
CDR3aa: CASSLRAEGENEQFF
CDR3nt: TGTGCTAGCAGCTTACGGGCGGAAGGGGAGAATGAGCAGTTCTTC

v_gene: TRBV15
j_gene: TRBJ2-7
d_gene: .
len: 13
abundance: few
CDR3aa: CATSRDGAYEQYF
CDR3nt: TGTGCCACCAGTAGGGACGGAGCCTACGAGCAGTACTTC

v_gene: TRBV6-6
j_gene: TRBJ1-1
d_gene: TRBD1
len: 14
abundance: .
CDR3aa: CASTRDRENTEAFF
CDR3nt: TGTGCCAGCACCAGGGACAGGGAGAACACTGAAGCTTTCTTT

v_gene: TRBV6-6
j_gene: TRBJ1-1
d_gene: .
len: 12
abundance: medium-sized
CDR3aa: CASSGRGLEAFF
CDR3nt: TGTGCCAGCAGCGGGAGGGGCCTCGAGGCTTTCTTT

v_gene: TRBV27
j_gene: TRBJ1-6
d_gene: .
len: 14
abundance: .
CDR3aa: CASSSGLSNSPLHF
CDR3nt: TGTGCCAGCAGCTCAGGGCTCTCAAATTCACCCCTCCACTTT

v_gene: TRBV20-1
j_gene: TRBJ1-6
d_gene: .
len: 18
abundance: .
CDR3aa: CSARAGLDPSSYNSPLHF
CDR3nt: TGCAGTGCTAGAGCGGGGTTGGACCCCAGCTCCTATAATTCACCCCTCCACTTT

v_gene: TRBV4-3
j_gene: TRBJ1-1
d_gene: .
len: 14
abundance: .
CDR3aa: CASSQDRGDTEAFF
CDR3nt: TGCGCCAGCAGCCAAGATCGGGGGGATACTGAAGCTTTCTTT

v_gene: TRBV7-2
j_gene: TRBJ2-1
d_gene: TRBD1
len: 12
abundance: few
CDR3aa: CASSWGQGDKFF
CDR3nt: TGTGCCAGCAGCTGGGGACAGGGGGATAAGTTCTTC

v_gene: TRBV28
j_gene: TRBJ2-7
d_gene: .
len: 15
abundance: .
CDR3aa: CASSHGGAGRPEQYF
CDR3nt: TGTGCCAGCAGCCATGGGGGGGCAGGCCGCCCCGAGCAGTACTTC

v_gene: TRBV15
j_gene: TRBJ2-7
d_gene: .
len: 12
abundance: .
CDR3aa: CATSSGRDEQYF
CDR3nt: TGTGCCACCAGCAGTGGTCGCGATGAGCAGTACTTC

v_gene: TRBV25-1
j_gene: TRBJ2-7
d_gene: .
len: 15
abundance: .
CDR3aa: CASSRTEPNSYEQYF
CDR3nt: TGTGCCAGCAGCCGGACGGAGCCAAACTCCTACGAGCAGTACTTC

v_gene: TRBV2
j_gene: TRBJ1-1
d_gene: TRBD1
len: 15
abundance: .
CDR3aa: CASNLQGGVNTEAFF
CDR3nt: TGTGCCAGCAACTTACAGGGGGGAGTGAACACTGAAGCTTTCTTT

v_gene: TRBV20-1
j_gene: TRBJ2-1
d_gene: .
len: 13
abundance: .
CDR3aa: CSAEGRAGNEQFF
CDR3nt: TGCAGTGCTGAGGGAAGAGCGGGCAATGAGCAGTTCTTC

v_gene: TRBV7-3
j_gene: TRBJ2-1
d_gene: TRBD2
len: 16
abundance: few
CDR3aa: CASSITGTSGENEQFF
CDR3nt: TGTGCCAGCAGTATAACCGGGACTAGCGGGGAGAATGAGCAGTTCTTC

v_gene: TRBV20-1
j_gene: TRBJ2-1
d_gene: .
len: 10
abundance: once
CDR3aa: CSAGRDQKFF
CDR3nt: TGCAGTGCTGGCCGGGACCAGAAGTTCTTC

v_gene: TRBV7-9
j_gene: TRBJ2-7
d_gene: TRBD2
len: 15
abundance: .
CDR3aa: CASSPTGTSGYEQYF
CDR3nt: TGTGCCAGCAGCCCCACCGGGACTAGCGGATACGAGCAGTACTTC

v_gene: TRBV19
j_gene: TRBJ2-6
d_gene: .
len: 18
abundance: .
CDR3aa: CASSSPGVLLSGANVLTF
CDR3nt: TGTGCCAGTAGTAGCCCGGGGGTTCTTCTCTCTGGGGCCAACGTCCTGACTTTC